The clone carrying this T cell receptor (beta chain) was observed a handful of times. This CDR3 contains 14 residues. Trimming took 5 bases from V and 7 from J, leaving 17 bases between them. CDR1 SGHTA and CDR2 FQGNSA come from the germline V gene. The data derive from a study of response to subunit inactivated influenza vaccine. Each CDR3 protein gets one entry after TCRdb re-called the RT-PCR reads with MiXCR. The data contain over 650,000 distinct CDR3 sequences, around 18% of them singletons. This sequence was found in a man aged 50 or older who received an inactivated influenza vaccine. Sequenced here: PBMCs from blood, sampled about 5 days after vaccination. The chain uses TRBV7-2 and TRBJ2-5; weak D call: TRBD1 (6 bases). The CDR3 DNA reads TGTGCCAGCAGCCATGGACAGCGATCGGGGACCCAGTACTTC. Protein: CASSHGQRSGTQYF.